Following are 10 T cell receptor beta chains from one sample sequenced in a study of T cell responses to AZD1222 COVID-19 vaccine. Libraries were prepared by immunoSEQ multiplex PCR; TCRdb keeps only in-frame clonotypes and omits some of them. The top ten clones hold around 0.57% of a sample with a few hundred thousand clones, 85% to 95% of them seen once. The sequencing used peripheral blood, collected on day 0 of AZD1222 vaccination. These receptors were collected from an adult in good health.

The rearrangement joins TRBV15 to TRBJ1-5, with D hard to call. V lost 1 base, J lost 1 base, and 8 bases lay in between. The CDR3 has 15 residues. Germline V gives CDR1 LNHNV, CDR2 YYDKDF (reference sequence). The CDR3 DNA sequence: TGTGCCACCAGCAGAGGTGGCGAAAGCAATCAGCCCCAGCATTTT. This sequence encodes CATSRGGESNQPQHF.

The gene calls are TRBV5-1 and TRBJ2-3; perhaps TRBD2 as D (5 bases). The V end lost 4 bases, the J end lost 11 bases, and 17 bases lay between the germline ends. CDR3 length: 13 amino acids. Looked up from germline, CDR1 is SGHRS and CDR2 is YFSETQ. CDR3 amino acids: CASSPSGPYMQYF. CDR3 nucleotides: TGCGCCAGCAGCCCAAGCGGTCCCTACATGCAGTATTTT.

The DNA of the CDR3 is TGTGCCAGCAGTACCAGTCGGAACACCGGGGAGCTGTTTTTT. Translation: CASSTSRNTGELFF. This chain joins TRBV27 and TRBJ2-2, with unresolved D. Germline V gene data show CDR1 as MNHEY and CDR2 as SMNVEV (reference sequence). Trimming stripped 5 bases from V and 1 base from J, with 8 bases between. This CDR3 has 14 amino acids.

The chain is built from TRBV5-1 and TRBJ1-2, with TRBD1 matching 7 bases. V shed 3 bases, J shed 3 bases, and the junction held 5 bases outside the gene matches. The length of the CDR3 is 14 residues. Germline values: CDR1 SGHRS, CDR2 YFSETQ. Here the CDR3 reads CASSSDRVDYGYTF. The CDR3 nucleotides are TGCGCCAGCAGCTCTGACAGGGTAGACTATGGCTACACCTTC.

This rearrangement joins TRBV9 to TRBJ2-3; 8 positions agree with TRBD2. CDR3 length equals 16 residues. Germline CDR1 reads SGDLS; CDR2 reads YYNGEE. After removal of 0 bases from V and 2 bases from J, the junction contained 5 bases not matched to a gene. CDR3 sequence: CASSVVGGRPTDTQYF. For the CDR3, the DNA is TGTGCCAGCAGCGTAGTAGGCGGGAGGCCCACAGATACGCAGTATTTT.

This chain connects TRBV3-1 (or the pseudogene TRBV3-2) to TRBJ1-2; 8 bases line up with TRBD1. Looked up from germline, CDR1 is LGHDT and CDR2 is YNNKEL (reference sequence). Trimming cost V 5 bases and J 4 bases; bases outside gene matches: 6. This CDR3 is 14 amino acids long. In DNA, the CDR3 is TGTGCCAGCAGCGACGGGACAGGCCGCTATGGCTACACCTTC. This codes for CASSDGTGRYGYTF.

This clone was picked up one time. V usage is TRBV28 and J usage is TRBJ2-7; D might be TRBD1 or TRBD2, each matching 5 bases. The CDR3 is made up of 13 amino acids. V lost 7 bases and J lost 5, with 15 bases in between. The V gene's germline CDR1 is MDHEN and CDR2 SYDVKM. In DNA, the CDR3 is TGTGCCAGCAAGTGGGGGTCGGTTGACGAGCAGTACTTC. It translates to CASKWGSVDEQYF.

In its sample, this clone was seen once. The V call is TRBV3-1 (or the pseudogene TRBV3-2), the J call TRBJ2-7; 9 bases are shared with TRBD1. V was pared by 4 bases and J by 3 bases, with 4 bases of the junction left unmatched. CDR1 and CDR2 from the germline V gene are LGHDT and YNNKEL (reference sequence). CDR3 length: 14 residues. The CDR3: CASSPGTGNYEQYF. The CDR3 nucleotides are TGTGCCAGCAGCCCCGGGACAGGGAACTACGAGCAGTACTTC.

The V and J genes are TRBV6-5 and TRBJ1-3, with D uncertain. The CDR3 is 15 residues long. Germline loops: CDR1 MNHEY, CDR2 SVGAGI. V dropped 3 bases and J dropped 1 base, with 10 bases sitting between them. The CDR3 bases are TGTGCCAGCAGTTATGCCGGGCCTTCTGGAAACACCATATATTTT. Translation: CASSYAGPSGNTIYF.

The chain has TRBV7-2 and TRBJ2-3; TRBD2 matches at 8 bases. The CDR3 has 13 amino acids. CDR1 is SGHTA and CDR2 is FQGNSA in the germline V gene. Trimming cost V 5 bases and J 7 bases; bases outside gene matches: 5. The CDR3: CASSPAGGYTQYF. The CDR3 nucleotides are TGTGCCAGCAGCCCCGCGGGGGGCTATACGCAGTATTTT.